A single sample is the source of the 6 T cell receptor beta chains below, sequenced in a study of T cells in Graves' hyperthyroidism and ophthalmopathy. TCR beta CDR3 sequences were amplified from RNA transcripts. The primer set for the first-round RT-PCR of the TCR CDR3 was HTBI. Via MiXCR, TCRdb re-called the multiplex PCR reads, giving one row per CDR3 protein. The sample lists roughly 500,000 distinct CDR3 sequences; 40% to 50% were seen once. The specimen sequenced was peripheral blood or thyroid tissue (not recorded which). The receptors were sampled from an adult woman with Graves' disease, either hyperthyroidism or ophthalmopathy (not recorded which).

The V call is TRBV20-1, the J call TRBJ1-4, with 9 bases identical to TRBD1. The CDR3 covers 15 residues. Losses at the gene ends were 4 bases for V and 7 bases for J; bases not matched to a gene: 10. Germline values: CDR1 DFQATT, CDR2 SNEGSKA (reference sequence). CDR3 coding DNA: TGCAGTGCTACGGTTTCGGGACAGGGCGGTGAAAAACTGTTTTTT. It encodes CSATVSGQGGEKLFF.

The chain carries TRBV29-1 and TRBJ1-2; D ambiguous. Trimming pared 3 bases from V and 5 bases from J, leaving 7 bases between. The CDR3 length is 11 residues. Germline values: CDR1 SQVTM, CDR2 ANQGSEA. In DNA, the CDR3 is TGCAGCGTTGACCCCGGTTATGGCTACACCTTC. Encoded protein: CSVDPGYGYTF.

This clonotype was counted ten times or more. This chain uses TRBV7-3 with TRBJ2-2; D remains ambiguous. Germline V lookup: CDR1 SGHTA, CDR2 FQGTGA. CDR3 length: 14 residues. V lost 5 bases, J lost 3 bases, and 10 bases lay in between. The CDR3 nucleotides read TGTGCCAGCAGCCCCGGGTCTCACACCGGGGAGCTGTTTTTT. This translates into CASSPGSHTGELFF.

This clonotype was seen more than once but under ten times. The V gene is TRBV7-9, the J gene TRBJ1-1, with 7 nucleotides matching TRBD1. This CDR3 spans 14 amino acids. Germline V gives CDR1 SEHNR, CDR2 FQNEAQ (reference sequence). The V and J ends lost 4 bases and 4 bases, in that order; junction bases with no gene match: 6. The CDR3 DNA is TGTGCCAGCAGCTACGACAGGGACGGCACTGAAGCTTTCTTT. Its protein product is CASSYDRDGTEAFF.

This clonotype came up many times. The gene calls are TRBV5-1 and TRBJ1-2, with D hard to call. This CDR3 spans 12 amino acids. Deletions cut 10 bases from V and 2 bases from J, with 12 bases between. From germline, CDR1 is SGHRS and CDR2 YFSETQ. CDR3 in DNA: TGCGCCTCAGGAGTAAGCAACTATGGCTACACCTTC. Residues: CASGVSNYGYTF.

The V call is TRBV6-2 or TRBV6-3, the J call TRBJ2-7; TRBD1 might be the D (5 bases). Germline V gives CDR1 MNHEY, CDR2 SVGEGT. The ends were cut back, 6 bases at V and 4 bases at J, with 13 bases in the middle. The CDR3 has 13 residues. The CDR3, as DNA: TGTGCCAGCAGAAAGACAGACCAATACGAGCAGTACTTC. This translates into CASRKTDQYEQYF.